The 26 T cell receptor beta chains in this list originate from one sample, sequenced in a study of regulatory and conventional T cells in RAG deficiency. Blood CD4+ CD25-high CD127-low regulatory T cells supplied the genomic DNA template. Clones were sequenced by immunoSEQ multiplex PCR, and TCRdb holds only the in-frame ones, with some missing. The table lists 7,300 or so clones, approximately 94% of them singletons. These records were also assigned to another study, of regulatory T cells. This second report adds: Amplification used 52 TRBV primers and 13 TRBJ primers.

Sequencing used CD127- CD25+ CD4+ Tregs sorted from blood. The receptors were sampled from a human donor in good health.

This clone came up once. The chain has TRBV15 and TRBJ1-4; D is unresolved. The CDR3 spans 15 residues. Germline V gives CDR1 LNHNV, CDR2 YYDKDF (reference sequence). V was clipped by 5 bases and J by 3 bases, with 13 bases between them. DNA of the CDR3: TGTGCCACCAGCGAAGGACTGTTTTCTAATGAAAAACTGTTTTTT. Encoded protein: CATSEGLFSNEKLFF.

The V gene is TRBV5-1, the J gene TRBJ2-7; TRBD1 matches at 9 bases. V gave up 0 bases and J gave up 3 bases; unmatched junction bases: 1. This CDR3 is built from 14 residues. Germline V gene lookup returns CDR1 SGHRS and CDR2 YFSETQ. CDR3 sequence reads: CASSLGQGDYEQYF. The CDR3 DNA reads as TGCGCCAGCAGCTTGGGACAGGGGGACTACGAGCAGTACTTC.

The V gene is TRBV18, the J gene TRBJ2-3, with 7 bases that match TRBD2. The length of the CDR3 is 14 residues. V was pared by 3 bases and J by 4 bases, with 4 bases of the junction left unmatched. Per the germline V gene, CDR1 is KGHSH and CDR2 is LQKENI. The CDR3, as DNA: TGTGCCAGCTCACCCTTTGGACTAGCAGATACGCAGTATTTT. As protein: CASSPFGLADTQYF. The variable domain in full, completed from reference TRBV18 and TRBJ2-3, reads NAGVMQNPRHLVRRRGQEARLRCSPMKGHSHVYWYRQLPEEGLKFMVYLQKENIIDESGMPKERFSAEFPKEGPSILRIQQVVRGDSAAYFCASSPFGLADTQYFGPGTRLTVL.

The rearrangement uses TRBV10-3 and TRBJ2-5, with D possibly matching TRBD2 (6 bases). CDR3 length equals 15 residues. V was clipped by 4 bases and J by 9 bases, with 21 bases between them. Germline CDR1 is ENHRY and CDR2 is SYGVKD. The CDR3 region is CAISVSRDPPMAQYF. CDR3 coding DNA: TGTGCCATCAGTGTGTCGCGGGACCCCCCTATGGCCCAGTACTTC.

This clone has more than one count but fewer than ten. The chain carries TRBV6-6 and TRBJ2-1; tentative D call: TRBD1 (6 bases). Deletions cut 5 bases from V and 9 bases from J, with 17 bases between. The CDR3 has 14 residues. In germline, CDR1 is MNHNY, CDR2 SVGAGI (reference sequence). The CDR3 nucleotides are TGTGCCAGCAGTAATCGACAGGTGTTGGTTGAGCAGTTCTTC. Translating gives CASSNRQVLVEQFF.

V usage is TRBV27 and J usage is TRBJ1-1; 12 nucleotides agree with TRBD1. The length of the CDR3 is 18 residues. Looked up from germline, CDR1 is MNHEY and CDR2 is SMNVEV (reference sequence). The V and J ends lost 6 bases and 0 bases, in that order; junction bases with no gene match: 11. CDR3 in amino acids: CASSRRTGQGAMNTEAFF. In nucleotides, the CDR3 is TGTGCCAGCAGCCGGCGAACGGGACAGGGGGCTATGAACACTGAAGCTTTCTTT.

The chain is built from TRBV6-1 and TRBJ1-2; tentative D call: TRBD1 (5 bases). Germline V gene data show CDR1 as MNHNS and CDR2 as SASEGT. Trimming removed 1 base at V and 4 bases at J, with 10 bases between. The CDR3 has 14 amino acids. In DNA, the CDR3 is TGTGCCAGCAGTGAAGTTCGGGGGGGCTATGGCTACACCTTC. It is translated as CASSEVRGGYGYTF.

The gene calls are TRBV10-3 and TRBJ2-7; 10 bases are a match to TRBD1. The CDR3 is 15 residues long. CDR1 and CDR2 (germline): ENHRY, SYGVKD. Trimming took 4 bases from V and 2 from J; bases not matched to a gene: 5. CDR3 coding DNA: TGTGCCATCAGTGCCCGACAGGGGGCTACCTACGAGCAGTACTTC. Translation: CAISARQGATYEQYF.

The CDR3 DNA reads as TGTGCCACCAGCCCGAGTCTCCGGGAGACCCAGTACTTC. It specifies CATSPSLRETQYF. The chain joins TRBV15 to TRBJ2-5; no definite D call. V was pared by 5 bases and J by 5 bases, with 12 bases between. The CDR3 runs 13 residues. Looked up from germline, CDR1 is LNHNV and CDR2 is YYDKDF (reference sequence).

The chain employs TRBV30 and TRBJ2-5; TRBD1 matches at 8 bases. Per germline, CDR1 GTSNPN and CDR2 SVGIG (reference sequence). The CDR3 extends over 14 amino acids. V was clipped by 3 bases and J by 0 bases; unmatched bases: 3. Here the CDR3 reads CAWRRQGNQETQYF. As DNA, the CDR3 is TGTGCCTGGAGGCGACAGGGGAACCAAGAGACCCAGTACTTC.

The chain carries TRBV5-4 and TRBJ1-2, with TRBD1 identical over 12 bases. This CDR3 is built from 14 residues. Germline V gives CDR1 SGHNT, CDR2 YYREEE (reference sequence). The J segment lost 5 bases and the V segment lost 4 bases, leaving 3 bases of the junction unmatched. The DNA of the CDR3 is TGTGCCAGCAGCATGGGACAGGGGGCATATGGCTACACCTTC. Protein: CASSMGQGAYGYTF. The full variable domain, with the rest looked up from reference TRBV5-4 and TRBJ1-2, is ETGVTQSPTHLIKTRGQQVTLRCSSQSGHNTVSWYQQALGQGPQFIFQYYREEENGRGNFPPRFSGLQFPNYSSELNVNALELDDSALYLCASSMGQGAYGYTFGSGTRLTVV.

The chain recombines TRBV4-2 with TRBJ1-1; D is undetermined. The CDR3 has 11 residues. V lost 0 bases, J lost 8 bases, and 4 bases lay in between. CDR1 is LGHNA, CDR2 YNFKEQ, per germline. The CDR3 DNA reads TGTGCCAGCAGCCAAGAGACAGAAGCTTTCTTT. Its protein is CASSQETEAFF.

V gene TRBV5-6 combines with J gene TRBJ1-2, with D possibly TRBD1 on 5 matching bases. Germline CDR1 reads SGHDT; CDR2 reads YYEEEE. V lost 3 bases to trimming and J lost 1 base, with 13 bases between them. The CDR3 consists of 15 residues. CDR3 protein: CASSSGWRGNYGYTF. The CDR3 DNA reads as TGTGCCAGCAGCTCAGGATGGAGGGGTAACTATGGCTACACCTTC.

V is TRBV9 and J is TRBJ2-2; possible D gene TRBD1, 5 bases. V lost 4 bases and J 5 bases, leaving 15 bases between the germline ends. Germline lookup yields CDR1 SGDLS and CDR2 YYNGEE. The CDR3 runs to 15 residues. The CDR3: CASSSWTKGTGELFF. DNA of the CDR3: TGTGCCAGCAGCTCCTGGACAAAGGGGACCGGGGAGCTGTTTTTT.

The CDR3 nucleotides are TGTGCCAGCAGCCCGGGACAATTCCGGAGCAATGAGCAGTTCTTC. Translating gives CASSPGQFRSNEQFF. The chain uses TRBV7-2 and TRBJ2-1; tentative D call: TRBD1 (6 bases). From germline, CDR1 is SGHTA and CDR2 FQGNSA. The CDR3 loop spans 15 amino acids. Trimming shortened V by 5 bases and J by 6 bases, and 17 bases separated the two germline ends. Full variable domain (remainder filled in from reference TRBV7-2 and TRBJ2-1): GAGVSQSPSNKVTEKGKDVELRCDPISGHTALYWYRQSLGQGLEFLIYFQGNSAPDKSGLPSDRFSAERTGGSVSTLTIQRTQQEDSAVYLCASSPGQFRSNEQFFGPGTRLTVL.

This chain connects TRBV6-1 to TRBJ1-6; 7 bases are a match to TRBD1. This CDR3 comprises 15 residues. CDR1 MNHNS and CDR2 SASEGT come from the germline V gene. J was trimmed by 7 bases and V by 6 bases; bases with no gene match: 9. The CDR3 DNA reads TGTGCCAGCAGGATGGGGGACAGAGTAAATTCACCCCTCCACTTT. Its protein product is CASRMGDRVNSPLHF.

The rearrangement joins TRBV9 to TRBJ2-3, with 7 bases matching TRBD2. The CDR3 has 19 residues. V was clipped by 4 bases and J by 0 bases; unmatched bases: 17. Germline CDR1 reads SGDLS; CDR2 reads YYNGEE. CDR3 bases: TGTGCCAGCAGCCGCGCTGGAGGGACTATCCGACCTAGCACAGATACGCAGTATTTT. This encodes CASSRAGGTIRPSTDTQYF.

V and J are TRBV5-4 and TRBJ2-1, with 8 bases lining up with TRBD2. Unmatched junction bases numbered 9, after V lost 4 bases and J lost 15 bases. The germline gives CDR1 SGHNT, CDR2 YYREEE (reference sequence). The CDR3 totals 12 residues. CDR3 in amino acids: CASSASGTRRFF. The CDR3 coding sequence is TGTGCCAGCAGCGCTTCCGGGACTAGGCGGTTCTTC.

The chain has TRBV10-3 and TRBJ2-7; 8 bases agree with TRBD1. The CDR3 totals 12 residues. Germline CDR1 reads ENHRY; CDR2 reads SYGVKD. The V segment lost 3 bases and the J segment 7 bases; nucleotides outside the gene matches: 2. For the CDR3, the DNA is TGTGCCATCAGTGAACAGGGGGATGAGCAGTACTTC. Protein sequence: CAISEQGDEQYF.

This chain uses TRBV7-2 with TRBJ2-7; the match to TRBD2 covers 8 bases. J was trimmed by 6 bases and V by 4 bases; bases with no gene match: 11. Germline V CDR1 and CDR2: SGHTA, FQGNSA. This CDR3 has 15 amino acids. The CDR3 here is CASSSRGGQISEQYF. CDR3 in DNA: TGTGCCAGCAGCTCCCGGGGGGGCCAAATATCCGAGCAGTACTTC.

The V gene is TRBV5-1, the J gene TRBJ2-7; 11 bases match TRBD2. The V gene end was trimmed by 2 bases and the J gene end by 4 bases; junction bases not matched to a gene: 2. CDR3 length: 14 residues. Germline CDR1 SGHRS, CDR2 YFSETQ. Here the CDR3 reads CASSFRLAGYEQYF. Written as DNA, the CDR3 is TGCGCCAGCAGCTTTCGACTAGCGGGGTACGAGCAGTACTTC.

V and J are TRBV7-3 and TRBJ1-1; no clear D. The CDR3 consists of 15 residues. CDR1 and CDR2 (germline): SGHTA, FQGTGA. The ends were cut back, 2 bases at V and 0 bases at J, with 10 bases in the middle. CDR3 nucleotides: TGTGCCAGCAGCTTAGAGGCCTCAATGAACACTGAAGCTTTCTTT. It is translated as CASSLEASMNTEAFF. Full variable domain (rest looked up from reference TRBV7-3 and TRBJ1-1): GAGVSQTPSNKVTEKGKYVELRCDPISGHTALYWYRQSLGQGPEFLIYFQGTGAADDSGLPNDRFFAVRPEGSVSTLKIQRTERGDSAVYLCASSLEASMNTEAFFGQGTRLTVV.

V and J are TRBV7-2 and TRBJ2-4; 7 bases are a match to TRBD2. Trimming at V came to 4 bases and at J to 6 bases, leaving 12 bases not matched to a gene. This CDR3 has 16 amino acids. Germline CDR1 reads SGHTA; CDR2 reads FQGNSA. CDR3 in amino acids: CASSSQAGYWGNIQYF. The CDR3, as DNA: TGTGCCAGCAGCTCGCAAGCGGGATATTGGGGAAACATTCAGTACTTC.

The chain is built from TRBV4-1 and TRBJ1-1, with D perhaps matching TRBD1 (5 bases). The CDR3 sequence is 19 residues long. V lost 1 base to trimming and J lost 7 bases, with 28 bases between them. Germline V CDR1 and CDR2: MGHRA, YSYEKL. The CDR3, as DNA: TGCGCCAGCAGCCAAGGATCTTGGTTGTTACCGGGGGAATCGGGTGAAGCTTTCTTT. Translated: CASSQGSWLLPGESGEAFF.

The chain links TRBV19 to TRBJ1-2; perhaps TRBD1 as D (5 bases). This CDR3 is 14 amino acids long. The germline V gene encodes CDR1 LNHDA and CDR2 SQIVND (reference sequence). Trimming cost V 3 bases and J 5 bases, with 13 bases left between them. As DNA, the CDR3 is TGTGCCAGTAGTATGGGGAGCGGGGGATATGGCTACACCTTC. This encodes CASSMGSGGYGYTF.

The chain uses TRBV7-2 and TRBJ1-2; TRBD1 matches at 7 bases. The CDR3 extends over 11 amino acids. The germline V gene has CDR1 SGHTA and CDR2 FQGNSA. The junction had 1 base not matched to a gene; V was cut back by 5 bases and J by 7 bases. The CDR3 DNA reads as TGTGCCAGCAGCGACAGGGTTGGCTACACCTTC. Protein: CASSDRVGYTF.